What follows are 9 T cell receptor beta chains derived from one specimen sequenced in a study of T-cell reconstitution after alpha-beta-depleted transplantation in children. Molecular barcoding with unique molecular identifiers was used for the TCRbeta library. TCRdb ran MiXCR on the PCR reads and lists one entry per CDR3 protein. The sample includes around 410,000 distinct CDR3 sequences, about a tenth seen only once; the top ten take nearly 5.5%. Material: PBMCs from the stem cell graft donor, obtained from the stem cell graft. All receptors derive from a human donor who donated a stem cell graft to a child with acute myeloid leukemia.

CDR3 nucleotide sequence: TGTGCCAGCAGTCCTACTGGTGTGATGGATCTGCACACCGGGGAGCTGTTTTTT. It translates to CASSPTGVMDLHTGELFF. The genes are TRBV6-1 and TRBJ2-2; D is undetermined. The CDR3 extends over 18 amino acids. Germline V lookup: CDR1 MNHNS, CDR2 SASEGT. The V and J ends lost 5 bases and 3 bases respectively, with 22 bases between them.

This clonotype was counted only a few times. The rearrangement uses TRBV5-6 and TRBJ2-5, with 7 bases aligning to TRBD2. V lost 3 bases to trimming and J lost 4 bases; unmatched junction nucleotides: 9. Germline lookup yields CDR1 SGHDT and CDR2 YYEEEE. This CDR3 region has 15 residues. The CDR3 region has the DNA TGTGCCAGCAGCTCGACTGAGCGGGGAGGAGAGACCCAGTACTTC. As protein: CASSSTERGGETQYF.

The table lists this clonotype with a few counts. The rearrangement links TRBV7-2 to TRBJ2-7; D is unresolved. The V end was cut by 0 bases, the J end by 7 bases, with 13 bases between. Per germline, CDR1 SGHTA and CDR2 FQGNSA. This CDR3 contains 14 residues. CDR3 bases: TGTGCCAGCAGCTTAGCGCTAAGTGGGGTAGAGCAGTACTTC. This codes for CASSLALSGVEQYF. The complete variable domain, with remaining parts taken from reference TRBV7-2 and TRBJ2-7, reads GAGVSQSPSNKVTEKGKDVELRCDPISGHTALYWYRQSLGQGLEFLIYFQGNSAPDKSGLPSDRFSAERTGGSVSTLTIQRTQQEDSAVYLCASSLALSGVEQYFGPGTRLTVT.

The chain combines TRBV29-1 with TRBJ2-3, with no clear D. CDR3 size: 13 residues. Germline CDR1 and CDR2: SQVTM and ANQGSEA. Trimming left V 6 bases short and J 6 bases short, with 16 bases between. CDR3 region: CSVQTKVGDTQYF. The CDR3 DNA reads TGCAGCGTCCAAACGAAGGTCGGGGATACGCAGTATTTT.

This clonotype turned up a few times. The chain recombines TRBV7-9 with TRBJ1-3; no clear D. The CDR3 totals 14 residues. CDR1 and CDR2 (germline): SEHNR, FQNEAQ (reference sequence). V shed 6 bases and J shed 2 bases, with 11 bases lying between them. The CDR3 loop reads CASSTGGPGNTIYF. CDR3 DNA sequence: TGTGCCAGCAGTACCGGCGGGCCTGGAAACACCATATATTTT.

V gene TRBV10-3 combines with J gene TRBJ2-5; the match to TRBD1 covers 8 bases. The CDR3 runs to 13 residues. The germline CDR1 and CDR2 sequences are ENHRY and SYGVKD. Losses at the gene ends were 5 bases for V and 5 bases for J; bases not matched to a gene: 4. CDR3 sequence reads: CAISTTGAETQYF. Written as DNA, the CDR3 is TGTGCCATCAGTACGACAGGGGCTGAGACCCAGTACTTC.

V gene TRBV2 combines with J gene TRBJ2-3, with D hard to call. The CDR3 extends over 11 amino acids. The V gene lost 5 bases and the J gene lost 9 bases, with 9 bases spanning the gap. CDR1 is SNHLY, CDR2 FYNNEI, per germline. The CDR3 loop is CASSPPGTQYF. Here the CDR3 DNA reads TGTGCCAGCAGTCCCCCCGGCACGCAGTATTTT. Variable domain in full (rest from reference TRBV2 and TRBJ2-3): EPEVTQTPSHQVTQMGQEVILRCVPISNHLYFYWYRQILGQKVEFLVSFYNNEISEKSEIFDDQFSVERPDGSNFTLKIRSTKLEDSAMYFCASSPPGTQYFGPGTRLTVL.

This clonotype was picked up many times. The V and J genes are TRBV20-1 and TRBJ1-1, with D perhaps TRBD1 (6 bases). V was cut by 7 bases and J by 1 base, with 13 bases left in between. Germline V gives CDR1 DFQATT, CDR2 SNEGSKA (reference sequence). The CDR3 contains 13 residues. CDR3 loop: CSVNPGQNTEAFF. The CDR3 DNA sequence: TGCAGTGTTAACCCGGGACAGAACACTGAAGCTTTCTTT.

V and J are TRBV5-1 and TRBJ2-7, with 8 positions matching TRBD1. After removal of 6 bases from V and 6 bases from J, the junction contained 17 bases not matched to a gene. In germline, CDR1 is SGHRS, CDR2 YFSETQ. The CDR3 has 16 amino acids. This chain's CDR3 is CASTIPEDRGPFEQYV. CDR3 sequence (DNA): TGCGCCAGCACGATCCCAGAAGACAGGGGCCCGTTCGAGCAGTACGTC.